Each of the 17 T cell receptor beta chains below was sequenced from the same sample in a study of T cell repertoires in cytomegalovirus infection. Their antigen targets remain unknown. MiXCR, run by TCRdb on the reads, gives a single entry per CDR3 protein. Of roughly 500,000 distinct CDR3 sequences in the sample, around 35% were seen once. The specimen was cultured PBMCs, collected from culture after CMV antigen stimulation. Source of these receptors: a human donor in good health (CMV status not recorded). Some clones in this sample may be carry-over from other donors' samples.

This clonotype was detected many times. V gene TRBV7-2 combines with J gene TRBJ2-3; D is undetermined. V was cut by 5 bases and J by 0 bases, with 12 bases left in between. This CDR3 has 15 amino acids. Germline loops: CDR1 SGHTA, CDR2 FQGNSA. The CDR3 DNA follows: TGTGCCAGCAGCCCAAATGGCCGTAGCACAGATACGCAGTATTTT. It codes for CASSPNGRSTDTQYF. The full variable domain, with the rest looked up from reference TRBV7-2 and TRBJ2-3, is GAGVSQSPSNKVTEKGKDVELRCDPISGHTALYWYRQSLGQGLEFLIYFQGNSAPDKSGLPSDRFSAERTGGSVSTLTIQRTQQEDSAVYLCASSPNGRSTDTQYFGPGTRLTVL.

The chain has TRBV5-5 and TRBJ2-7, with D unclear. The V gene's germline CDR1 is SGHKS and CDR2 YYEKEE (reference sequence). Trimming took 3 bases from V and 0 from J, leaving 13 bases between them. The CDR3 has 15 residues. CDR3 in DNA: TGTGCCAGCAGCTCCCTGGCCACCCGCTCCTACGAGCAGTACTTC. This gives the protein CASSSLATRSYEQYF. The whole variable domain, remainder taken from reference TRBV5-5 and TRBJ2-7, is DAGVTQSPTHLIKTRGQQVTLRCSPISGHKSVSWYQQVLGQGPQFIFQYYEKEERGRGNFPDRFSARQFPNYSSELNVNALLLGDSALYLCASSSLATRSYEQYFGPGTRLTVT.

The chain joins TRBV5-4 to TRBJ1-4; TRBD1 agrees at 9 bases. The CDR3 sequence is 16 residues long. Germline CDR1 is SGHNT and CDR2 is YYREEE (reference sequence). The J segment lost 3 bases and the V segment lost 4 bases, leaving 7 bases of the junction unmatched. The DNA for the CDR3 is TGTGCCAGCAGCCCGGGGGACAGGGAAGCTAATGAAAAACTGTTTTTT. This encodes CASSPGDREANEKLFF.

This clonotype was counted at least ten times. V gene TRBV7-2 combines with J gene TRBJ1-6; D gene ambiguous. The CDR3 covers 14 residues. Trimming removed 4 bases from V and 11 bases from J, with 15 bases in between. CDR1 and CDR2 (germline): SGHTA, FQGNSA. Written as DNA, the CDR3 is TGTGCCAGCAGCTCCGGGCCTCTCGGGGCACCCCTCCACTTT. Its protein is CASSSGPLGAPLHF.

The V and J genes are TRBV10-3 and TRBJ1-5, with D possibly being TRBD1 (5 bases). The germline V gene encodes CDR1 ENHRY and CDR2 SYGVKD. This CDR3 is 15 amino acids long. V was clipped by 6 bases and J by 8 bases, with 20 bases between them. CDR3 nucleotides: TGTGCCATCAGGCCGGGCCGGGGGGGTGCGGAGCCCCAGCATTTT. Translating it yields CAIRPGRGGAEPQHF.

The chain couples TRBV7-2 to TRBJ2-4; TRBD2 agrees at 8 bases. The CDR3 loop spans 15 amino acids. V lost 0 bases, J lost 11 bases, and 9 bases stayed unmatched. Germline CDR1 reads SGHTA; CDR2 reads FQGNSA. The CDR3 bases are TGTGCCAGCAGCTTAGCTCGCGTGGCTAGCGGGTTTCAGTACTTC. Amino acid sequence: CASSLARVASGFQYF.

The CDR3 DNA is TGTGCCAGCATGTCAGACCAGGGGATTTCCTACGAGCAGTACTTC. Its protein product is CASMSDQGISYEQYF. The chain carries TRBV7-9 and TRBJ2-7, with D perhaps matching TRBD1 (6 bases). With 7 bases removed from V and 1 base from J, the gap between germline ends came to 17 bases. This CDR3 region has 15 residues. CDR1 and CDR2 from the germline V gene are SEHNR and FQNEAQ (reference sequence).

The V call is TRBV12-3 or TRBV12-4, the J call TRBJ1-2, with D perhaps matching TRBD1 (6 bases). Deletions cut 6 bases from V and 3 bases from J, with 23 bases between. The CDR3 has 17 amino acids. The CDR3 DNA sequence: TGTGCCAGCAGCCACTGGGGGGGGCTAGGAGTAGACTATGGCTACACCTTC. It specifies CASSHWGGLGVDYGYTF.

The chain recombines TRBV15 with TRBJ2-3; 7 nucleotides agree with TRBD1. The germline gives CDR1 LNHNV, CDR2 YYDKDF (reference sequence). CDR3 length equals 15 residues. V shed 5 bases and J 6 bases; nucleotides not matched to a gene: 11. CDR3 in DNA: TGTGCCACCAGCCGAGGACAGGCCAAGTGGGATACGCAGTATTTT. Its protein is CATSRGQAKWDTQYF.

In its sample, this clonotype was seen a few times. The J gene is TRBJ1-3, the V gene TRBV7-9; D ambiguous. The V gene's germline CDR1 is SEHNR and CDR2 FQNEAQ (reference sequence). V dropped 5 bases and J dropped 0 bases, with 11 bases sitting between them. The CDR3 loop spans 15 amino acids. CDR3 sequence: CASSVTGNSGNTIYF. CDR3 DNA sequence: TGTGCCAGCAGCGTAACGGGTAACTCTGGAAACACCATATATTTT.

This clonotype was counted a few times. The genes are TRBV19 and TRBJ2-1; 7 bases match TRBD2. CDR1 is LNHDA and CDR2 is SQIVND in the germline V gene (reference sequence). The CDR3 is made up of 13 amino acids. J lost 9 bases, V lost 6 bases, and 8 bases had no gene match. The CDR3 loop is CASRTLLAIEQFF. The DNA for the CDR3 is TGTGCCAGTAGGACTCTACTAGCGATTGAGCAGTTCTTC.

In this sample, this clonotype turned up a few times. The genes are TRBV28 and TRBJ1-1; D perhaps matches TRBD1 (6 bases). The germline gives CDR1 MDHEN, CDR2 SYDVKM. The V and J ends lost 2 bases and 9 bases respectively, with 22 bases between them. This CDR3 is 16 amino acids long. The CDR3 nucleotides read TGTGCCAGCAGTTTAGAGCACGGGGCCCGGGGGGCCAAAGCTTTCTTT. Residues: CASSLEHGARGAKAFF.

The gene calls are TRBV29-1 and TRBJ1-5; 7 bases agree with TRBD1. The J segment lost 0 bases and the V segment lost 6 bases, leaving 5 bases of the junction unmatched. Germline lookup yields CDR1 SQVTM and CDR2 ANQGSEA. The CDR3 is 14 amino acids. The DNA for the CDR3 is TGCAGCGTGACAGGGATGGATAGCAATCAGCCCCAGCATTTT. This codes for CSVTGMDSNQPQHF.

As concerns this clonotype: The junction departs from germline at one end; a sequencing error may be responsible. V and J are TRBV9 and TRBJ2-1; unclear D gene. The CDR3 extends over 15 amino acids. Germline loops: CDR1 SGDLS, CDR2 YYNGEE. CDR3 coding DNA: TGTGCCGGCAGCGCCGTCGGCGTATCCTACAATGAGCAGTTCTTC. Residues: CAGSAVGVSYNEQFF.

This chain's CDR3 is CASMTIAGVTGELFF. The CDR3 nucleotides are TGTGCCAGCATGACAATAGCGGGAGTCACCGGGGAGCTGTTTTTT. The V call is TRBV11-1, the J call TRBJ2-2; 9 bases agree with TRBD2. V was clipped by 7 bases and J by 4 bases; unmatched bases: 7. The CDR3 contains 15 residues. Germline CDR1 reads SGHAT; CDR2 reads FQDESV (reference sequence). Full variable domain (rest looked up from reference TRBV11-1 and TRBJ2-2): EAEVAQSPRYKITEKSQAVAFWCDPISGHATLYWYRQILGQGPELLVQFQDESVVDDSQLPKDRFSAERLKGVDSTLKIQPAELGDSAMYLCASMTIAGVTGELFFGEGSRLTVL.

V is TRBV10-3 and J is TRBJ2-7; D might be TRBD2 (6 bases). The V end was cut by 8 bases, the J end by 5 bases, with 13 bases between. The CDR3 covers 12 residues. Looked up from germline, CDR1 is ENHRY and CDR2 is SYGVKD. The CDR3 region is CAIARDLHEQYF. The CDR3 DNA reads TGTGCCATCGCTCGGGACTTGCACGAGCAGTACTTC.

CDR3 in DNA: TGTGCCACCAGCAGAGATCCGACGGGACAGATTAGCTACGAGCAGTACTTC. Protein product: CATSRDPTGQISYEQYF. The chain couples TRBV15 to TRBJ2-7; 7 bases are a match to TRBD1. The CDR3 loop spans 17 amino acids. Germline-derived CDR1 and CDR2 are LNHNV and YYDKDF (reference sequence). V lost 0 bases, J lost 3 bases, and 11 bases stayed unmatched.